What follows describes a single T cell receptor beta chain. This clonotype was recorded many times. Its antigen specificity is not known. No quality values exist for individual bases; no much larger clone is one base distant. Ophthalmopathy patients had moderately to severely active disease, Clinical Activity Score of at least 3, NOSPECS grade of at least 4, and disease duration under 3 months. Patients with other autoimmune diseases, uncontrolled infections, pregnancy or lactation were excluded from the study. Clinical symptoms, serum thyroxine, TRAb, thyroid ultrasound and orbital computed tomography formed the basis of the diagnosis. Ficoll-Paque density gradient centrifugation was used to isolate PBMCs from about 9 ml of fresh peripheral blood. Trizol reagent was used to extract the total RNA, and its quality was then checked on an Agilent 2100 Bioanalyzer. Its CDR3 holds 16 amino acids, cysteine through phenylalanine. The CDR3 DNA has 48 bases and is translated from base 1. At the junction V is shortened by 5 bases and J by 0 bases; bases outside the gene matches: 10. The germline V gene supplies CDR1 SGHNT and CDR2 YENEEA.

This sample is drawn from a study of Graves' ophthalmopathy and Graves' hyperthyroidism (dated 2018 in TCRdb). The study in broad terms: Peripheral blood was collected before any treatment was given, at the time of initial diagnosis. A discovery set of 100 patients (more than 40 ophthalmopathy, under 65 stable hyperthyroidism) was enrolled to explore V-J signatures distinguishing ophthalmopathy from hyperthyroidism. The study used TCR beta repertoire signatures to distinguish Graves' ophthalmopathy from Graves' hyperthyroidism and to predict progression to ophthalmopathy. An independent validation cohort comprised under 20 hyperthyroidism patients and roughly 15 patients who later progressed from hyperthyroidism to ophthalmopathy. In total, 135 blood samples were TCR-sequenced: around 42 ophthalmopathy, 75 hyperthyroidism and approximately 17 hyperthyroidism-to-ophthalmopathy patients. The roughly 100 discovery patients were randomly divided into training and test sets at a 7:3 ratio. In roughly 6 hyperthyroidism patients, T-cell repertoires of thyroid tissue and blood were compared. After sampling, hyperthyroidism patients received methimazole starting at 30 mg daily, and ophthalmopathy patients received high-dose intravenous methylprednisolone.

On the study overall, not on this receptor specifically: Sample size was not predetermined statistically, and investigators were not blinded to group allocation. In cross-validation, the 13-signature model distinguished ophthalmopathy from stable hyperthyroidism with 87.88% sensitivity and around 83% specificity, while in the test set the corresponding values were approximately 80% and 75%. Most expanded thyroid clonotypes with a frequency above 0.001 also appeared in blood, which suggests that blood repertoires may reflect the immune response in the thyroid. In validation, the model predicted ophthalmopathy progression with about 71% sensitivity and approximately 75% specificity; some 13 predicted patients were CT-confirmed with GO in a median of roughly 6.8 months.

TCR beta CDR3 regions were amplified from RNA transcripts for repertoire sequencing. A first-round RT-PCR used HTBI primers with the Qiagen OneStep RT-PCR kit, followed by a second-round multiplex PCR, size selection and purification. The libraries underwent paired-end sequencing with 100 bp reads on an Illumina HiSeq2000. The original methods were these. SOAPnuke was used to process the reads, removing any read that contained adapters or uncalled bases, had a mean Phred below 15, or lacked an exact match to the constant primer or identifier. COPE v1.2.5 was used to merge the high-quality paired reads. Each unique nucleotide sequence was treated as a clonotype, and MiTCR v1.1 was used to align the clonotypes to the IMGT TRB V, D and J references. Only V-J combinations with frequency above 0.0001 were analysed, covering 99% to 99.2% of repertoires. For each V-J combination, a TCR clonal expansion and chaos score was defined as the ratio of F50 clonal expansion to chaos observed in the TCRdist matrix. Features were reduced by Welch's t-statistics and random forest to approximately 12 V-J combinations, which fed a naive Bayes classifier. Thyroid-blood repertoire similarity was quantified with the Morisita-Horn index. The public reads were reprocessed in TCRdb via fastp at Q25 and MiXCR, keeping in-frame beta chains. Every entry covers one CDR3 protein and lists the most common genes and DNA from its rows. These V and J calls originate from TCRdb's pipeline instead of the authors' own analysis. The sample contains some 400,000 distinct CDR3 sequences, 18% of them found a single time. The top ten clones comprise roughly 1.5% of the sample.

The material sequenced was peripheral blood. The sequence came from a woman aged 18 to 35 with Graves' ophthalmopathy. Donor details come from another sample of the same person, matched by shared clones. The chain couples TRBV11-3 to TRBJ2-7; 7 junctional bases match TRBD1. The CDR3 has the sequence CASSPLDRPSSYEQYF. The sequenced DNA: TGTGCCAGCAGCCCTTTGGACAGGCCTTCCTCCTACGAGCAGTACTTC.